The 7 T cell receptor beta chains below were found in one sample sequenced in a study of post-analysis software for immune sequencing data. Points from the study as a whole: Several TRBV segments, TRBV5-6, TRBV5-1 and TRBV20-1 among them, were found more frequent in patients than controls.

Prepared libraries of TCR beta cDNA carried unique molecular identifiers. TCRdb itself ran the PCR reads through MiXCR, one entry per CDR3 protein. There are a few hundred thousand distinct CDR3 sequences in the sample; 35% to 45% occur only once, and around 8% lies in the top ten. These receptors lack a known antigen. The sample consisted of blood. The receptors shown here come from a girl under 10 years old with multiple sclerosis.

This clonotype occurred once. The germline gene is not matched at one end of the junction; a read error may be the cause. The chain employs TRBV7-6 and TRBJ2-1; D call uncertain. The germline V gene encodes CDR1 SGHVS and CDR2 FNYEAQ. This CDR3 contains 13 residues. CDR3 in DNA: TGTGCCGGCAGCTTAGCCGGTATAAATGAGCAGTTCTTC. It is translated as CAGSLAGINEQFF.

This clonotype has just a few counts. The chain recombines TRBV5-1 with TRBJ2-7; D uncertain. Germline lookup yields CDR1 SGHRS and CDR2 YFSETQ. Trimming left V 0 bases short and J 6 bases short, with 13 bases between. The CDR3 sequence is 14 residues long. The CDR3 reads CASSLVPGSGEQYF. The CDR3 bases are TGCGCCAGCAGCTTGGTTCCGGGTTCCGGCGAGCAGTACTTC.

The chain joins TRBV7-2 to TRBJ1-6; 8 bases are a match to TRBD1. The V gene's germline CDR1 is SGHTA and CDR2 FQGNSA. V lost 5 bases to trimming and J lost 0 bases; unmatched junction nucleotides: 12. The CDR3 length is 19 residues. The DNA for the CDR3 is TGTGCCAGCAGCGCAGGGGGCCTCCTTTCAAGCTCCTATAATTCACCCCTCCACTTT. It encodes CASSAGGLLSSSYNSPLHF.

V and J are TRBV4-3 and TRBJ2-3; D call uncertain. CDR1 is LGHNA and CDR2 is YSLEER in the germline V gene. Trimming stripped 0 bases from V and 7 bases from J, with 11 bases between. The length of the CDR3 is 14 residues. CDR3 nucleotide sequence: TGCGCCAGCAGCCAAGATGTAGCTTTAAATACGCAGTATTTT. This sequence encodes CASSQDVALNTQYF.

This clonotype was observed a few times. The chain has TRBV5-1 and TRBJ1-4, with 7 bases lining up with TRBD1. V lost 6 bases and J lost 5; bases outside the gene matches: 7. The CDR3 extends over 14 amino acids. Germline V lookup: CDR1 SGHRS, CDR2 YFSETQ. The CDR3 region is CASTRQGSNEKLFF. The CDR3 nucleotides are TGCGCCAGCACCCGACAGGGTTCGAATGAAAAACTGTTTTTT.

For the CDR3, the DNA is TGTGCCAGCAGTTTACCGGGATTTCCCAATCAGCCCCAGCATTTT. This sequence encodes CASSLPGFPNQPQHF. J is TRBJ1-5 and V is TRBV28; D remains ambiguous. Per germline, CDR1 MDHEN and CDR2 SYDVKM. The CDR3 spans 15 residues. V shed 2 bases and J shed 3 bases, with 11 bases lying between them.

The chain recombines TRBV28 with TRBJ1-5, with 9 bases that match TRBD1. Germline V lookup: CDR1 MDHEN, CDR2 SYDVKM. V was pared by 4 bases and J by 5 bases, with 9 bases of the junction left unmatched. This CDR3 has 16 amino acids. CDR3 nucleotide sequence: TGTGCCAGCAGTTCCCCCGGACAGGGGTATGATCAGCCCCAGCATTTT. This codes for CASSSPGQGYDQPQHF.